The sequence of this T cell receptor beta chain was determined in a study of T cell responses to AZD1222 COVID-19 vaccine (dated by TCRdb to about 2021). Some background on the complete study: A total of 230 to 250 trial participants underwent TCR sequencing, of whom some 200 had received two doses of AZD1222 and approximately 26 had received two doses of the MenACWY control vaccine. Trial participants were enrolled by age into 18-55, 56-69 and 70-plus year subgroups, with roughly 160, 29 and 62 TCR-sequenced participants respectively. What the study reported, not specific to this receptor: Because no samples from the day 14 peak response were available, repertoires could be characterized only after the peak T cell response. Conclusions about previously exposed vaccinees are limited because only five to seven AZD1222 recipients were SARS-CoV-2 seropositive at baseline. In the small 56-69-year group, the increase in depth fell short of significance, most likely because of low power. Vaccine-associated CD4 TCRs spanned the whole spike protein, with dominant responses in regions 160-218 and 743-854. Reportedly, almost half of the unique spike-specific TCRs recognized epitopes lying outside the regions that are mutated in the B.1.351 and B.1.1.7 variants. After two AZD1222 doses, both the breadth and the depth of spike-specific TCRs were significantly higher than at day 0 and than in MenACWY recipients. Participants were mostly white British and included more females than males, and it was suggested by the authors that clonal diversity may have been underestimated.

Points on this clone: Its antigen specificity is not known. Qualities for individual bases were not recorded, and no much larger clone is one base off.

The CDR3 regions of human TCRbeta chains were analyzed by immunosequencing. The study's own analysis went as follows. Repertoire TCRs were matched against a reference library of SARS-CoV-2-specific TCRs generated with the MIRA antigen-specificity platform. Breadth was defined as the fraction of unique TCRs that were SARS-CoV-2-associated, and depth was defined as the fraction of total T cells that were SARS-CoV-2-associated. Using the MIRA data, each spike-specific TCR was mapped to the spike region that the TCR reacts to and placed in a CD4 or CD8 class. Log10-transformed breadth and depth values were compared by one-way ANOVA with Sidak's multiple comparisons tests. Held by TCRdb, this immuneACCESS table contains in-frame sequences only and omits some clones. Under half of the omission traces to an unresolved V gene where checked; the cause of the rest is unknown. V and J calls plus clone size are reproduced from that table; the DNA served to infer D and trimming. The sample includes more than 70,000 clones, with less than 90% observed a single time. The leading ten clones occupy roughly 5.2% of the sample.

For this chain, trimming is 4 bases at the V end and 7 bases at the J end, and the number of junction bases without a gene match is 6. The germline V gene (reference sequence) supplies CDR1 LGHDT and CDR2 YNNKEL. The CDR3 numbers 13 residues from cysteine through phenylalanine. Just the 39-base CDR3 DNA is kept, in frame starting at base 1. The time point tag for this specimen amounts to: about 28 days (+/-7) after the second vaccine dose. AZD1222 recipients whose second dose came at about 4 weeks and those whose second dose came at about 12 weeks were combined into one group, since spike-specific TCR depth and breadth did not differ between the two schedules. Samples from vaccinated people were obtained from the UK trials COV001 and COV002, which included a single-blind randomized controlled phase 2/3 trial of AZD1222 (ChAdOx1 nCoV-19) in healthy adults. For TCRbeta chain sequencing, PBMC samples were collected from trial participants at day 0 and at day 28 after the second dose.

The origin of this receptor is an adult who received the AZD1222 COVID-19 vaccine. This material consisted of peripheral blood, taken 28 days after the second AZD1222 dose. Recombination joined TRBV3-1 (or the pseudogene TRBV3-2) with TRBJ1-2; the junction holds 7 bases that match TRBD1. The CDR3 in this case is CASSPTRQGGYTF. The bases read TGTGCCAGCAGCCCTACCCGACAGGGTGGCTACACCTTC.